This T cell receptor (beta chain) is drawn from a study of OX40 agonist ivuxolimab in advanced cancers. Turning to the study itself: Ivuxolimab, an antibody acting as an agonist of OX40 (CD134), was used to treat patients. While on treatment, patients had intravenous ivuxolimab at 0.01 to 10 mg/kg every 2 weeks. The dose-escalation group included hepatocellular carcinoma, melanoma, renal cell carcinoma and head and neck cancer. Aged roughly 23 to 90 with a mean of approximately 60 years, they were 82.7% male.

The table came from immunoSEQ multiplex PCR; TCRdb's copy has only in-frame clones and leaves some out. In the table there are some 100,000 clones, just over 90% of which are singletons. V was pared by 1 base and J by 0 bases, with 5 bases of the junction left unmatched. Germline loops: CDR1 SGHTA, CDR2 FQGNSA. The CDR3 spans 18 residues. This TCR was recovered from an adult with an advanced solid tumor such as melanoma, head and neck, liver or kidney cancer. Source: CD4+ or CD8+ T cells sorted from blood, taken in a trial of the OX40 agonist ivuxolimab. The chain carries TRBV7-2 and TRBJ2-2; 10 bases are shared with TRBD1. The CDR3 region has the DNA TGTGCCAGCAGCTTAGAGGGGGGACAGGGGCCGAACACCGGGGAGCTGTTTTTT. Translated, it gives CASSLEGGQGPNTGELFF.